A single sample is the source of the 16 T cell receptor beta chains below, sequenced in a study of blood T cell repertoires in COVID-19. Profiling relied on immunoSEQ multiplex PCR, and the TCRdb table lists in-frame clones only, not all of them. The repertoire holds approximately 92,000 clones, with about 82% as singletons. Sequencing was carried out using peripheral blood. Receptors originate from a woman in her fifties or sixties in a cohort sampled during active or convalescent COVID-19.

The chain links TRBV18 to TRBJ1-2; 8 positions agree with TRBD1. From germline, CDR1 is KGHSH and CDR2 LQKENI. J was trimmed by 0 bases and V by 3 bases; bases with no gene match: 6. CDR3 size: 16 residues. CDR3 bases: TGTGCCAGCTCACCTGGACAGGGCCCAACTAACTATGGCTACACCTTC. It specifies CASSPGQGPTNYGYTF.

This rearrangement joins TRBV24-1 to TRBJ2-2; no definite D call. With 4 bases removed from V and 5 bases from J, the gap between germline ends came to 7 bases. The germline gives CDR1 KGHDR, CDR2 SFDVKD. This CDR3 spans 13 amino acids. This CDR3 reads CATSELTTGELFF. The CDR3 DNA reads TGTGCCACCAGTGAGCTTACAACCGGGGAGCTGTTTTTT.

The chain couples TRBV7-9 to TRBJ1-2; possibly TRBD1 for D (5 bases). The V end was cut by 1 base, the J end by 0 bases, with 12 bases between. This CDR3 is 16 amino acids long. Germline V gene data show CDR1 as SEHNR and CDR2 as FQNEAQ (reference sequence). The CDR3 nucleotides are TGTGCCAGCAGCTTAGAAAGGGGTTACCCTAACTATGGCTACACCTTC. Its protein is CASSLERGYPNYGYTF.

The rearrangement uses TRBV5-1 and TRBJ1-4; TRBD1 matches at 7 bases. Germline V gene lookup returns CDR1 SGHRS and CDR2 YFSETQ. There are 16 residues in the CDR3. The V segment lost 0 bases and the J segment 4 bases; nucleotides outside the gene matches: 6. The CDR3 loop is CASSLGRPGGNEKLFF. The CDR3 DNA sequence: TGCGCCAGCAGCTTGGGACGGCCAGGGGGTAATGAAAAACTGTTTTTT.

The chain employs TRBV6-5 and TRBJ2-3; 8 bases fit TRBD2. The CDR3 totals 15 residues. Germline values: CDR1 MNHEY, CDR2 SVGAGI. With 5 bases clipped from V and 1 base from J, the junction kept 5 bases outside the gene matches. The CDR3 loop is CASSREGRGTDTQYF. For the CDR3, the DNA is TGTGCCAGCAGTCGGGAGGGCCGAGGCACAGATACGCAGTATTTT.

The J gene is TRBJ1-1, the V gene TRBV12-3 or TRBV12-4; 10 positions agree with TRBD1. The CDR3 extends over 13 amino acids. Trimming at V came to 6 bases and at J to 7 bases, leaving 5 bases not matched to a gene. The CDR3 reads CASRLGQGNEAFF. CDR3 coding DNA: TGTGCCAGCAGGCTGGGACAGGGGAATGAAGCTTTCTTT.

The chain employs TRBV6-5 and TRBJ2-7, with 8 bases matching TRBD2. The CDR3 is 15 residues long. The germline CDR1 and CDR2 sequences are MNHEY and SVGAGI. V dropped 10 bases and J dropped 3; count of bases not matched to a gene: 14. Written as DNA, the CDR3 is TGTGCCACCGCACGACCGGGACTAGGCAACTACGAGCAGTACTTC. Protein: CATARPGLGNYEQYF.

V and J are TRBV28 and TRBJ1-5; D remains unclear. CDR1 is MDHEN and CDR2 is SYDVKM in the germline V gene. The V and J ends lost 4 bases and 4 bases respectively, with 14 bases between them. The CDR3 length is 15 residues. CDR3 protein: CASSSGLSPNQPQHF. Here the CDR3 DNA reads TGTGCCAGCAGTTCAGGACTGAGCCCGAATCAGCCCCAGCATTTT.

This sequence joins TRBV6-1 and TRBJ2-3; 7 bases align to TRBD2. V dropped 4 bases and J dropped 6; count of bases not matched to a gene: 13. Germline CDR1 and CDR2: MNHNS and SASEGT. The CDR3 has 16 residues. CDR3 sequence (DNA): TGTGCCAGCAGTGCGCAGGGAGGGAGAACACGGGATACGCAGTATTTT. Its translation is CASSAQGGRTRDTQYF.

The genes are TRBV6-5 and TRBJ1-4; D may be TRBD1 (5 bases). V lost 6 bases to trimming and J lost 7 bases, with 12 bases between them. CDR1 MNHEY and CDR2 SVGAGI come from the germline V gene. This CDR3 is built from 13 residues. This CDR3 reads CASRAGRSEKLFF. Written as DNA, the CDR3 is TGTGCCAGCAGGGCGGGACGGAGTGAAAAACTGTTTTTT.

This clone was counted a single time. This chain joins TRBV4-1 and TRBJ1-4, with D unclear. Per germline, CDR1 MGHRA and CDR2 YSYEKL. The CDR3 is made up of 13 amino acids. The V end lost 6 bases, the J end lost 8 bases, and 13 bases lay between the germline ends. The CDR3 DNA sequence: TGCGCCAGCAGGCGGTTAGGTAGCGAAAAACTGTTTTTT. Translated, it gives CASRRLGSEKLFF.

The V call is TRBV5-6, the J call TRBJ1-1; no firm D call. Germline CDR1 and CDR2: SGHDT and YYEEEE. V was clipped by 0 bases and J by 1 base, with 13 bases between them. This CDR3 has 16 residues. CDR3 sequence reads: CASSLGLATANTEAFF. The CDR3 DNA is TGTGCCAGCAGCTTGGGTTTAGCGACGGCGAACACTGAAGCTTTCTTT.

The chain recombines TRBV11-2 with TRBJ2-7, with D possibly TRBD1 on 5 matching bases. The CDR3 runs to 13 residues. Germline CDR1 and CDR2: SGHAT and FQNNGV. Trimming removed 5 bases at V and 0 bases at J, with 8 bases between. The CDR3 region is CASSRQSSYEQYF. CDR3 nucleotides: TGTGCCAGCAGCCGACAGAGCTCCTACGAGCAGTACTTC.

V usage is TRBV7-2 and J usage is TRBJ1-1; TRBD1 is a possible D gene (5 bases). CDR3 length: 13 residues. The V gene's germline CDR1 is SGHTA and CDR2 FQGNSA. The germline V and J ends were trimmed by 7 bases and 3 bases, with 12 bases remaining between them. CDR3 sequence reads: CASKKGPDTEAFF. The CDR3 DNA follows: TGTGCCAGCAAGAAGGGGCCGGACACTGAAGCTTTCTTT. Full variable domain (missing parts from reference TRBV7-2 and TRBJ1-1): GAGVSQSPSNKVTEKGKDVELRCDPISGHTALYWYRQSLGQGLEFLIYFQGNSAPDKSGLPSDRFSAERTGGSVSTLTIQRTQQEDSAVYLCASKKGPDTEAFFGQGTRLTVV.

Here the CDR3 DNA reads TGTGCCAGCAGTGATCAGGGGCGAGGGGAAAAACTGTTTTTT. It is translated as CASSDQGRGEKLFF. The V and J genes are TRBV25-1 and TRBJ1-4; D is possibly TRBD1 (6 bases). Per the germline V gene, CDR1 is MGHDK and CDR2 is SYGVNS. With 3 bases removed from V and 8 bases from J, the gap between germline ends came to 13 bases. CDR3 length: 14 residues.

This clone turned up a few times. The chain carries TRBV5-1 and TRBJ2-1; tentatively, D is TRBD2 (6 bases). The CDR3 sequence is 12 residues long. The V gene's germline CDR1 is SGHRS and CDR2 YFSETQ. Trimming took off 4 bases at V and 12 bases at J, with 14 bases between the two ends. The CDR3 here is CASSLDGLRQFF. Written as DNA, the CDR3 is TGCGCCAGCAGCCTCGACGGACTAAGGCAGTTCTTC.